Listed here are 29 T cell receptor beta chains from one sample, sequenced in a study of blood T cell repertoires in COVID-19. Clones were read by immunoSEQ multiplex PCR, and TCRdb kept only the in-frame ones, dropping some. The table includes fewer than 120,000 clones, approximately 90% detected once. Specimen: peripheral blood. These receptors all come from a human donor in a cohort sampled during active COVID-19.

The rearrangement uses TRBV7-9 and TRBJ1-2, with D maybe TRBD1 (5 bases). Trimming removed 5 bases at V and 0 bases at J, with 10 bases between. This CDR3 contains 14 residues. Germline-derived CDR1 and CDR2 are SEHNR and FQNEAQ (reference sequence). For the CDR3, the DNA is TGTGCCAGCAGCCGGGGGGAAGCTAACTATGGCTACACCTTC. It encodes CASSRGEANYGYTF.

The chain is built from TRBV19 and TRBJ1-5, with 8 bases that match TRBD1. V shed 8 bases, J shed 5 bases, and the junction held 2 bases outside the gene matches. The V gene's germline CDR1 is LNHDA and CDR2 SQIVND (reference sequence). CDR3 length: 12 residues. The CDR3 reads CASDRGDQPQHF. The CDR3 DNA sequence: TGTGCCAGTGACAGGGGAGATCAGCCCCAGCATTTT.

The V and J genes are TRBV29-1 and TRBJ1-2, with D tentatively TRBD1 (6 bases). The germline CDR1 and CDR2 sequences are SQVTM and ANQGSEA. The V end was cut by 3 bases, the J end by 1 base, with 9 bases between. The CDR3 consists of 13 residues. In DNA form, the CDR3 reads TGCAGCGTTGAGGGGGGGCTTAACTATGGCTACACCTTC. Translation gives CSVEGGLNYGYTF.

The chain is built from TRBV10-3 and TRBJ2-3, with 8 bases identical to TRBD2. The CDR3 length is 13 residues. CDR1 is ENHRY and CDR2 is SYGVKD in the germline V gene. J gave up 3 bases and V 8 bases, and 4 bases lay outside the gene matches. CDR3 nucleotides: TGTGCCATCGCCAGCGGGGGAACAGATACGCAGTATTTT. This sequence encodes CAIASGGTDTQYF.

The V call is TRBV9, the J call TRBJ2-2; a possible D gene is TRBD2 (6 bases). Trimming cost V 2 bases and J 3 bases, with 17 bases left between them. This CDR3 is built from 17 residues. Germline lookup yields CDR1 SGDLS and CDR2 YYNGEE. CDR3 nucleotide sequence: TGTGCCAGCAGCGTCGACCCGGGGGTCGGGTACACCGGGGAGCTGTTTTTT. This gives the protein CASSVDPGVGYTGELFF. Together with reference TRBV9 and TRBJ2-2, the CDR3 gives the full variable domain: DSGVTQTPKHLITATGQRVTLRCSPRSGDLSVYWYQQSLDQGLQFLIQYYNGEERAKGNILERFSAQQFPDLHSELNLSSLELGDSALYFCASSVDPGVGYTGELFFGEGSRLTVL.

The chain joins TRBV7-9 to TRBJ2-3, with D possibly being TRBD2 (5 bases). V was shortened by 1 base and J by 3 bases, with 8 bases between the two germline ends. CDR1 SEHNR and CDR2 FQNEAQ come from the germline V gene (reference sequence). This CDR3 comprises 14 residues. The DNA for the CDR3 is TGTGCCAGCAGCTTAGTTGGACTGACAGATACGCAGTATTTT. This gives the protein CASSLVGLTDTQYF. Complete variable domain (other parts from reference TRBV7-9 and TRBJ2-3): DTGVSQNPRHKITKRGQNVTFRCDPISEHNRLYWYRQTLGQGPEFLTYFQNEAQLEKSRLLSDRFSAERPKGSFSTLEIQRTEQGDSAMYLCASSLVGLTDTQYFGPGTRLTVL.

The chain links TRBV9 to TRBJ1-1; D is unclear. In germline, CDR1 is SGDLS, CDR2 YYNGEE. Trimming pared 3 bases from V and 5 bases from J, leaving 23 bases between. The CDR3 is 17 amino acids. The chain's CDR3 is CASSALEEIGLRTEAFF. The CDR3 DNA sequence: TGTGCCAGCAGCGCCCTTGAAGAAATCGGTTTGAGGACTGAAGCTTTCTTT.

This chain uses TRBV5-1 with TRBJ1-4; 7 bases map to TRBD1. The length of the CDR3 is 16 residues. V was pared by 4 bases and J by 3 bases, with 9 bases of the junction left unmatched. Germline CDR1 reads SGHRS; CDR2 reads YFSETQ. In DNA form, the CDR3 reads TGCGCCAGCAGCCCGGGGACAGTCCGGGCTAATGAAAAACTGTTTTTT. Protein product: CASSPGTVRANEKLFF. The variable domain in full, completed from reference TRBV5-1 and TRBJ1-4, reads KAGVTQTPRYLIKTRGQQVTLSCSPISGHRSVSWYQQTPGQGLQFLFEYFSETQRNKGNFPGRFSGRQFSNSRSEMNVSTLELGDSALYLCASSPGTVRANEKLFFGSGTQLSVL.

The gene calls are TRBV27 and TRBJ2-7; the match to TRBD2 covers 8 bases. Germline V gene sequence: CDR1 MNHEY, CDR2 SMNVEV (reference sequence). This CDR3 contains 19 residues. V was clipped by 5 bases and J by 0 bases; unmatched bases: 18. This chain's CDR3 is CASSPQQLAGRGISYEQYF. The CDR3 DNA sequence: TGTGCCAGCAGTCCCCAGCAGCTAGCGGGTCGGGGGATCTCCTACGAGCAGTACTTC.

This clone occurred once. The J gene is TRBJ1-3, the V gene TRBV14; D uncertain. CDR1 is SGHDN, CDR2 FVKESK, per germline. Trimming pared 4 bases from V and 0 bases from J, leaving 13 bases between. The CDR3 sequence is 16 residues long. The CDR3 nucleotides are TGTGCCAGCAGCCTGGTCGACACAGCCTCTGGAAACACCATATATTTT. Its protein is CASSLVDTASGNTIYF.

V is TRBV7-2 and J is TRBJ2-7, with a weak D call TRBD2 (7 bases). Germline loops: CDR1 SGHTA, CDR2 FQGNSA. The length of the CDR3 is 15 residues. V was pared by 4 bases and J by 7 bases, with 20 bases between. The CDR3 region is CASSSDGGGAREQYF. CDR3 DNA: TGTGCCAGCAGCTCGGACGGTGGGGGGGCGAGGGAGCAGTACTTC.

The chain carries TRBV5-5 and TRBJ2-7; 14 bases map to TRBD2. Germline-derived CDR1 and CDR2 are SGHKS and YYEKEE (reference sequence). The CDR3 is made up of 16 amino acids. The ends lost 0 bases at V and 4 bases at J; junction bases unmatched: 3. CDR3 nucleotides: TGTGCCAGCAGCTTGGGACTAGCGGGAGGGGAGTACGAGCAGTACTTC. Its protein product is CASSLGLAGGEYEQYF.

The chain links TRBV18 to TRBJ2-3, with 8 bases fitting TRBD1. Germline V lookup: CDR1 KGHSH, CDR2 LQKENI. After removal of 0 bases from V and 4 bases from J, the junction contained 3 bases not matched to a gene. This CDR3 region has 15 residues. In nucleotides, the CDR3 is TGTGCCAGCTCACCACCAAACAGGGGGGCAGATACGCAGTATTTT. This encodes CASSPPNRGADTQYF.

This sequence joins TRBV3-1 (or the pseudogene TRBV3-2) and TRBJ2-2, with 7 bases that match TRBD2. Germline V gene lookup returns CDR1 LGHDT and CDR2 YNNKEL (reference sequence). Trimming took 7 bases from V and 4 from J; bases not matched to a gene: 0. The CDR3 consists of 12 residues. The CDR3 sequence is CASKRGTGELFF. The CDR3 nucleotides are TGTGCCAGCAAGCGGGGCACCGGGGAGCTGTTTTTT.

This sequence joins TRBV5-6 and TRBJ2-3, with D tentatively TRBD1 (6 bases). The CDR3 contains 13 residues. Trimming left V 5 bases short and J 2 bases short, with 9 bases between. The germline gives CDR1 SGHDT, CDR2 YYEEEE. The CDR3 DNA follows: TGTGCCAGCAGTCGGACAGACACAGATACGCAGTATTTT. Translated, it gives CASSRTDTDTQYF.

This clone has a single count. The CDR3 spells CASSQDGQRETDNEQFF. The CDR3 coding sequence is TGTGCCAGCAGCCAAGATGGGCAGCGGGAGACGGATAATGAGCAGTTCTTC. The chain has TRBV3-1 (or the pseudogene TRBV3-2) and TRBJ2-1; 8 nucleotides match TRBD2. The CDR3 loop spans 17 amino acids. V gave up 0 bases and J gave up 7 bases; unmatched junction bases: 11. Germline CDR1 LGHDT, CDR2 YNNKEL (reference sequence).

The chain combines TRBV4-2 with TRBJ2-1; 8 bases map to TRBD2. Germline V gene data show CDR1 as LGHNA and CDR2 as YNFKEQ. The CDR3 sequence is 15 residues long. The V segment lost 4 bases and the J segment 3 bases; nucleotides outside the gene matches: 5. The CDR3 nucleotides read TGTGCCAGCAGCCTTACCGGGACTAGCTACAATGAGCAGTTCTTC. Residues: CASSLTGTSYNEQFF.

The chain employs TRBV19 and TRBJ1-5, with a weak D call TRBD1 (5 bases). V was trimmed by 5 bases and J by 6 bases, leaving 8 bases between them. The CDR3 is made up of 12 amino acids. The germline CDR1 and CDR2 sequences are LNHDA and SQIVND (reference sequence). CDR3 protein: CASSQGIQPQHF. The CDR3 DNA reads TGTGCCAGTAGTCAGGGAATTCAGCCCCAGCATTTT.

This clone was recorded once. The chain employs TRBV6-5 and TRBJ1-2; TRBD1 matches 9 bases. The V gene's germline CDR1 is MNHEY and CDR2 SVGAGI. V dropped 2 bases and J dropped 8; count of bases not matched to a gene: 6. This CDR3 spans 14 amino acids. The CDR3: CASSYTYRGPGYTF. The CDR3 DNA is TGTGCCAGCAGTTACACCTACAGGGGGCCAGGCTACACCTTC.

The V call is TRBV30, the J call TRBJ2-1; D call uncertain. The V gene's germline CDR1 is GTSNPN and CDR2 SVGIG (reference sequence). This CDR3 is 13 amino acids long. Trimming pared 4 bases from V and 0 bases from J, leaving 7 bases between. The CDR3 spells CAWIGYSYNEQFF. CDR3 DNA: TGTGCCTGGATCGGGTACTCCTACAATGAGCAGTTCTTC.

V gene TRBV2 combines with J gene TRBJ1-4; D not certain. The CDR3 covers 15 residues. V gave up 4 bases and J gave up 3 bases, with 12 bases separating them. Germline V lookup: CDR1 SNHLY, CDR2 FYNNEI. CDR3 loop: CASSVNRGANEKLFF. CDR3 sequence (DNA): TGTGCCAGCAGTGTGAATCGGGGAGCTAATGAAAAACTGTTTTTT.

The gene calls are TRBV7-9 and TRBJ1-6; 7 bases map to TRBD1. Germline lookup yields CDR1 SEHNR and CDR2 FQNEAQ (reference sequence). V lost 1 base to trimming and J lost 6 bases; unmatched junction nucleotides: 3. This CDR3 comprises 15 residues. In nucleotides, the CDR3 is TGTGCCAGCAGCTTAGTACAGGGGAGTAATTCACCCCTCCACTTT. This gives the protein CASSLVQGSNSPLHF.

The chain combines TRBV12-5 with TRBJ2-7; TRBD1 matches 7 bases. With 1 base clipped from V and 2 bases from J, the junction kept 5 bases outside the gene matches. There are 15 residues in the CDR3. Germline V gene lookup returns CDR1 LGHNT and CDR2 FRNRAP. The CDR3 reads CASGLGGTVAYEQYF. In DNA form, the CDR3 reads TGTGCTAGTGGTTTGGGAGGGACAGTCGCCTACGAGCAGTACTTC. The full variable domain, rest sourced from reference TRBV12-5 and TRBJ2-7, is DARVTQTPRHKVTEMGQEVTMRCQPILGHNTVFWYRQTMMQGLELLAYFRNRAPLDDSGMPKDRFSAEMPDATLATLKIQPSEPRDSAVYFCASGLGGTVAYEQYFGPGTRLTVT.

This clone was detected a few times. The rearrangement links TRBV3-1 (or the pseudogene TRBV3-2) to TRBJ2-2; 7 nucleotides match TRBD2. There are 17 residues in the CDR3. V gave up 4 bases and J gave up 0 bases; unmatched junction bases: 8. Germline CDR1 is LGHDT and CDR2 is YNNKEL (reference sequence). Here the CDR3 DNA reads TGTGCCAGCAGCCCCTCCCTAGCGGCTTCGAACACCGGGGAGCTGTTTTTT. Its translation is CASSPSLAASNTGELFF.

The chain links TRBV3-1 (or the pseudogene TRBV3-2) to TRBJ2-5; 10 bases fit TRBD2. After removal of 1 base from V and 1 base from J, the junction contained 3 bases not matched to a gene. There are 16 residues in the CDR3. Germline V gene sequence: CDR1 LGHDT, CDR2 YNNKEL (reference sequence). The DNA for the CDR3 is TGTGCCAGCAGCCAAGGTAGGACTAGCGGCCAAGAGACCCAGTACTTC. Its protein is CASSQGRTSGQETQYF.

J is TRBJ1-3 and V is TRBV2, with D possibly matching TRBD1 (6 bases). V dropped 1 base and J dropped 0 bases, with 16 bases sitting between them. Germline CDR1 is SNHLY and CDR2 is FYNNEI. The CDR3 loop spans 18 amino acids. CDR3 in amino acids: CASSEGGHWVSSGNTIYF. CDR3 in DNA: TGTGCCAGCAGTGAAGGGGGACACTGGGTCTCCTCTGGAAACACCATATATTTT.

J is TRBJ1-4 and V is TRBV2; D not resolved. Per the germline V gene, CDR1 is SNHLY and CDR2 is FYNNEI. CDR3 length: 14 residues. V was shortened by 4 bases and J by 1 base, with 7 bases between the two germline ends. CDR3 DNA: TGTGCCAGCAGTGTAACAAGAACTAATGAAAAACTGTTTTTT. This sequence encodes CASSVTRTNEKLFF.

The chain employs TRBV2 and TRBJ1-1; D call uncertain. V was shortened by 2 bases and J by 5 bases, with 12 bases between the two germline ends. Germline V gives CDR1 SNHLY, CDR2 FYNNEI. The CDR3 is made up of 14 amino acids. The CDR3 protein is CASSESPQKTEAFF. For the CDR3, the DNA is TGTGCCAGCAGTGAATCCCCCCAGAAGACTGAAGCTTTCTTT.

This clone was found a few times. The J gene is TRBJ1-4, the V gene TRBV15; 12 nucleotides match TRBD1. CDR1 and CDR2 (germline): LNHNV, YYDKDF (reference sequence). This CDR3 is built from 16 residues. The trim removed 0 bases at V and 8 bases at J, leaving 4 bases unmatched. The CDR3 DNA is TGTGCCACCAGCAGAGAATTGGGACAGGGGGCGGAAAAACTGTTTTTT. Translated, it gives CATSRELGQGAEKLFF.